Detailed here is one TCR beta chain. Its antigen is unknown. The germline V and J ends were trimmed by 0 bases and 7 bases, with 12 bases remaining between them. The CDR3 has 14 amino acids. The germline CDR1 and CDR2 sequences are SEHNR and FQNEAQ (reference sequence). These data originate in a study of CD8+ T cells in alopecia areata. The wider study: Those treated were given oral tofacitinib at 5 to 10 mg twice daily. General study results and limits: Lesional scalp, notably in alopecia totalis/universalis, had clonality above that of normal scalp. With patients, TCR sharing proved less clear than in mice, a difference possibly related to HLA.

Peripheral blood samples and lesional scalp punch biopsies were obtained from alopecia areata patients. RNA was extracted and reverse transcribed into cDNA as the sequencing template. The assay was immunoSEQ multiplex PCR, and TCRdb's table has in-frame clones only and misses some. The profile shows roughly 130,000 clones, 50% to 60% of them singletons. The sequenced sample was CD4+ T cells sorted from blood, obtained at week 0. The rearrangement joins TRBV7-9 to TRBJ1-1; D might be TRBD1 (5 bases). The clonotype originates from a human donor with alopecia areata. The CDR3 DNA follows: TGTGCCAGCAGCTTAGCGGGCAGGGCGGGTGAAGCTTTCTTT. Encoded protein: CASSLAGRAGEAFF.